These T cell receptor beta chains were read from a single sample in a study of T cell repertoires in cytomegalovirus infection. TCRdb passed the reads through MiXCR, listing each CDR3 protein once. The sample holds about 360,000 distinct CDR3 sequences, 15% to 20% seen once. The specimen sequenced was PBMCs. The receptors come from a human donor in good health (CMV status not recorded). Some clones in this sample may be carry-over from other donors' samples. CDR3s include the opening cysteine and the closing phenylalanine or tryptophan. A D gene is named only where the DNA matches it firmly. Size is omitted from some rows. Given values are once, few, many or a class for expanded clones.

v_gene: TRBV29-1
abundance: .
j_gene: TRBJ1-1
d_gene: TRBD1
CDR3aa: CSVPAPAGGNEAFF
CDR3nt: TGCAGCGTCCCCGCCCCCGCAGGGGGGAATGAAGCTTTCTTT

v_gene: TRBV24-1
abundance: .
j_gene: TRBJ2-6
d_gene: .
CDR3aa: CATSDPRSGANVLTF
CDR3nt: TGTGCCACCAGTGATCCACGCTCTGGGGCCAACGTCCTGACTTTC

v_gene: TRBV7-9
abundance: many
j_gene: TRBJ2-3
d_gene: .
CDR3aa: CASSFAQDRFRTSTDTQYF
CDR3nt: TGTGCCAGCAGCTTTGCCCAGGATCGGTTCAGAACTAGCACAGATACGCAGTATTTT

v_gene: TRBV6-2/TRBV6-3
abundance: .
j_gene: TRBJ2-7
d_gene: .
CDR3aa: CASSYGVREQYF
CDR3nt: TGTGCCAGCAGTTACGGTGTTCGCGAGCAGTACTTC

v_gene: TRBV20-1
abundance: few
j_gene: TRBJ1-1
d_gene: .
CDR3aa: CSARDHSRGARTEAFF
CDR3nt: TGCAGTGCTAGAGACCACTCGAGGGGGGCGCGGACTGAAGCTTTCTTT

v_gene: TRBV12-3/TRBV12-4
abundance: .
j_gene: TRBJ2-1
d_gene: .
CDR3aa: CASRRDSAGHEQFF
CDR3nt: TGTGCCAGCAGGCGGGACTCCGCGGGTCATGAGCAGTTCTTC

v_gene: TRBV5-1
abundance: many
j_gene: TRBJ1-3
d_gene: .
CDR3aa: CASSRGEEERTIYF
CDR3nt: TGCGCCAGCAGCCGTGGGGAAGAGGAGAGGACCATATATTTT

v_gene: TRBV7-2
abundance: many
j_gene: TRBJ2-4
d_gene: .
CDR3aa: CASSTAGAGKNIQYF
CDR3nt: TGTGCCAGCAGCACTGCAGGGGCTGGCAAAAACATTCAGTACTTC

v_gene: TRBV7-6
abundance: .
j_gene: TRBJ2-3
d_gene: TRBD2
CDR3aa: CASSSVPLNPGTSGIDTQYF
CDR3nt: TGTGCCAGCAGCTCAGTCCCTCTAAACCCGGGGACTAGCGGGATAGATACGCAGTATTTT

v_gene: TRBV7-6
abundance: many
j_gene: TRBJ2-7
d_gene: TRBD1
CDR3aa: CASSSGQGLASYEQYF
CDR3nt: TGTGCCAGCAGCTCGGGACAGGGTCTCGCATCCTACGAGCAGTACTTC

v_gene: TRBV7-8
abundance: few
j_gene: TRBJ1-5
d_gene: .
CDR3aa: CASSLGGPQPQHF
CDR3nt: TGTGCCAGCAGCTTGGGGGGCCCCCAACCCCAGCATTTT

v_gene: TRBV6-1
abundance: few
j_gene: TRBJ1-6
d_gene: TRBD1
CDR3aa: CASSGGQPALHF
CDR3nt: TGTGCCAGCAGTGGGGGACAGCCGGCCCTCCACTTT

v_gene: TRBV10-3
abundance: few
j_gene: TRBJ2-3
d_gene: TRBD1
CDR3aa: CANKTEGAKDTQYF
CDR3nt: TGTGCCAACAAAACTGAGGGGGCTAAAGATACGCAGTATTTT

v_gene: TRBV19
abundance: .
j_gene: TRBJ2-1
d_gene: TRBD1
CDR3aa: CASSIGLFGTGAYNEQFF
CDR3nt: TGTGCCAGTAGTATAGGGTTATTTGGGACAGGGGCCTACAATGAGCAGTTCTTC

v_gene: TRBV12-3/TRBV12-4
abundance: few
j_gene: TRBJ1-1
d_gene: TRBD1
CDR3aa: CASSDRGDPTEAFF
CDR3nt: TGTGCCAGCAGTGACAGGGGCGACCCCACTGAAGCTTTCTTT

v_gene: TRBV27
abundance: .
j_gene: TRBJ1-1
d_gene: TRBD1
CDR3aa: CASRRQGIYPEAFF
CDR3nt: TGTGCCAGCAGGCGACAGGGGATTTACCCTGAAGCTTTCTTT

v_gene: TRBV4-1
abundance: .
j_gene: TRBJ2-1
d_gene: TRBD2
CDR3aa: CASSHQGPGLFPDEQFF
CDR3nt: TGCGCCAGCAGCCACCAGGGTCCGGGACTATTCCCCGATGAGCAGTTCTTC

v_gene: TRBV30
abundance: few
j_gene: TRBJ1-1
d_gene: .
CDR3aa: CAWSPMRLAFF
CDR3nt: TGTGCCTGGAGCCCCATGAGGTTGGCTTTCTTT

v_gene: TRBV12-3/TRBV12-4
abundance: many
j_gene: TRBJ1-1
d_gene: .
CDR3aa: CASSWGGDTEAFF
CDR3nt: TGTGCCAGCAGTTGGGGCGGGGACACTGAAGCTTTCTTT

v_gene: TRBV20-1
abundance: .
j_gene: TRBJ1-1
d_gene: .
CDR3aa: CSAPMLTEAFF
CDR3nt: TGCAGTGCTCCCATGTTGACTGAAGCTTTCTTT

v_gene: TRBV5-5
abundance: .
j_gene: TRBJ1-2
d_gene: TRBD1
CDR3aa: CASSEHRSGGGGYTF
CDR3nt: TGTGCCAGCAGCGAACATCGATCAGGGGGGGGTGGCTACACCTTC

v_gene: TRBV7-8
abundance: many
j_gene: TRBJ1-2
d_gene: .
CDR3aa: CASSSGTTGYTF
CDR3nt: TGTGCCAGCAGCTCCGGAACAACCGGCTACACCTTC

v_gene: TRBV7-9
abundance: .
j_gene: TRBJ1-6
d_gene: .
CDR3aa: CASSLRSPLHF
CDR3nt: TGTGCCAGCAGCTTGCGGTCACCCCTCCACTTT

v_gene: TRBV6-5
abundance: few
j_gene: TRBJ1-2
d_gene: .
CDR3aa: CASSYGRNGYTF
CDR3nt: TGTGCCAGCAGTTATGGCAGGAACGGCTACACCTTC

v_gene: TRBV20-1
abundance: few
j_gene: TRBJ2-5
d_gene: .
CDR3aa: CSEKTAFAAETQYF
CDR3nt: TGCAGTGAAAAGACAGCCTTCGCGGCGGAGACCCAGTACTTC

v_gene: TRBV20-1
abundance: .
j_gene: TRBJ1-1
d_gene: .
CDR3aa: CSALMNTEAFF
CDR3nt: TGCAGTGCTTTAATGAACACTGAAGCTTTCTTT

v_gene: TRBV7-2
abundance: many
j_gene: TRBJ2-2
d_gene: .
CDR3aa: CASSLVLVSTGELFF
CDR3nt: TGTGCCAGCAGCTTAGTTCTAGTATCCACCGGGGAGCTGTTTTTT

v_gene: TRBV7-2
abundance: many
j_gene: TRBJ2-1
d_gene: TRBD2
CDR3aa: CASSWFSGGEQFF
CDR3nt: TGTGCCAGCAGCTGGTTTTCGGGAGGTGAGCAGTTCTTC

v_gene: TRBV7-8
abundance: few
j_gene: TRBJ2-3
d_gene: .
CDR3aa: CASSSGQLTTDTQYF
CDR3nt: TGTGCCAGCAGTTCGGGACAACTTACCACAGATACGCAGTATTTT

v_gene: TRBV6-2/TRBV6-3
abundance: few
j_gene: TRBJ2-7
d_gene: TRBD2
CDR3aa: CASSYPIAGLSSYEQYF
CDR3nt: TGTGCCAGCAGTTACCCGATCGCGGGACTAAGCTCCTACGAGCAGTACTTC